This T cell receptor (beta chain) was recovered during a study of cytomegalovirus exposure and HLA in healthy donors. Turning to the study itself: A previous analysis identified around 120 million unique TCR beta sequences derived from roughly 180 million T cells. Study-level results: TCR beta sequences reportedly predicted the HLA-A and HLA-B alleles of most subjects accurately.

Each donor was healthy, and each was a bone marrow donor. Unrecorded immune exposure was likely among donors, who were nominally healthy when sampled. Points on this clone: Antigen specificity is unknown.

Trimming took off 2 bases at V and 2 bases at J, with 7 bases between the two ends. CDR3 length: 14 residues. The V gene's germline CDR1 is MNHEY and CDR2 SMNVEV (reference sequence). PCR amplification relied on 60 Vbeta primers (plus 13 Jbeta primers). Using immunoSEQ multiplex PCR, the repertoire was profiled, and TCRdb retains in-frame clones only, with some absent. The data contain 50,000 to 65,000 clones, less than 85% of them seen just once; the ten biggest clones take up approximately 2.8%. Sequences were obtained from PBMCs. The TCR originated in a woman between 18 and 30 years old in good health and CMV-seronegative. This chain connects TRBV27 to TRBJ2-1, with D perhaps matching TRBD2 (6 bases). CDR3 region: CASSLAGPYNEQFF. Here the CDR3 DNA reads TGTGCCAGCAGTTTAGCGGGACCCTACAATGAGCAGTTCTTC.